These 14 T cell receptor beta chains were all obtained from the same sample, sequenced in a study of CD8+CD57+ T cells in acquired aplastic anemia (dated 2018 in TCRdb). These reads were obtained on an Illumina HiSeq 2000. Genomic DNA served as template for TCR beta VDJ combination and CDR3 sequence profiling. Clones were called with MiXCR by TCRdb after fastp trimmed the public reads at Q25, and only in-frame beta chains were retained. Each entry is one CDR3 protein sequence, shown with its most common DNA and genes. Present in this sample are 200,000 or so distinct CDR3 sequences, around 66% of which were seen just once. Of the sample, roughly 50% falls within the top ten clones. Specimen: sorted CD4+, CD8+, or CD8+CD57+ T cells (not recorded which) from PBMCs. The receptors were sampled from a human donor with severe aplastic anemia or a healthy control (not recorded which).

V and J are TRBV5-1 and TRBJ2-5; D is unclear. Germline V gene lookup returns CDR1 SGHRS and CDR2 YFSETQ. Trimming stripped 4 bases from V and 1 base from J, with 14 bases between. The CDR3 contains 15 residues. In nucleotides, the CDR3 is TGCGCCAGCAGCGTCAACGCAGGCCTCCAAGAGACCCAGTACTTC. It yields the protein CASSVNAGLQETQYF.

With respect to this clonotype: It is likely a read error, because the conserved phenylalanine at the end of the CDR3 is missing. The J gene is TRBJ1-2, the V gene TRBV10-3; D is possibly TRBD1 (5 bases). V was cut by 1 base and J by 6 bases, with 15 bases left in between. The CDR3 runs 15 residues. Germline CDR1 is ENHRY and CDR2 is SYGVKD. The CDR3 coding sequence is TGTGCCATCAGTGAGTACGGGGGAAACAGAGATGGCTACACCTTA. The encoded protein is CAISEYGGNRDGYTL.

The chain couples TRBV11-3 to TRBJ2-7, with D tentatively TRBD1 (6 bases). V shed 3 bases and J shed 4 bases, with 16 bases lying between them. The CDR3 length is 15 residues. Germline lookup yields CDR1 SGHNT and CDR2 YENEEA. For the CDR3, the DNA is TGTGCCAGCAGCTTTGCGACAGGAAGCAGGTACGAGCAGTACTTC. The encoded protein is CASSFATGSRYEQYF. Looking up the rest from reference TRBV11-3 and TRBJ2-7 gives the full variable domain: EAGVVQSPRYKIIEKKQPVAFWCNPISGHNTLYWYLQNLGQGPELLIRYENEEAVDDSQLPKDRFSAERLKGVDSTLKIQPAELGDSAVYLCASSFATGSRYEQYFGPGTRLTVT.

The chain combines TRBV2 with TRBJ2-1; TRBD1 or TRBD2 may be the D gene (5 bases each). Germline-derived CDR1 and CDR2 are SNHLY and FYNNEI. The CDR3 totals 14 residues. The V gene lost 5 bases and the J gene lost 2 bases, with 10 bases spanning the gap. The CDR3 region is CASSSRDPYNEQFF. In DNA, the CDR3 is TGTGCCAGCAGTTCGAGGGACCCCTACAATGAGCAGTTCTTC.

J is TRBJ2-5 and V is TRBV30, with D unclear. This CDR3 has 11 residues. V was shortened by 0 bases and J by 4 bases, with 3 bases between the two germline ends. From germline, CDR1 is GTSNPN and CDR2 SVGIG (reference sequence). CDR3 sequence reads: CAWSVLETQYF. The CDR3 DNA sequence: TGTGCCTGGAGTGTACTAGAGACCCAGTACTTC. The full variable domain, with the rest looked up from reference TRBV30 and TRBJ2-5, is SQTIHQWPATLVQPVGSPLSLECTVEGTSNPNLYWYRQAAGRGLQLLFYSVGIGQISSEVPQNLSASRPQDRQFILSSKKLLLSDSGFYLCAWSVLETQYFGPGTRLLVL.

This clonotype occurred many times. The V and J genes are TRBV29-1 and TRBJ2-5; 7 bases line up with TRBD1. Germline-derived CDR1 and CDR2 are SQVTM and ANQGSEA. After removal of 6 bases from V and 4 bases from J, the junction contained 14 bases not matched to a gene. This CDR3 contains 15 residues. CDR3 sequence reads: CSVVEKGTATETQYF. Here the CDR3 DNA reads TGCAGCGTCGTAGAAAAAGGGACAGCCACAGAGACCCAGTACTTC.

This clonotype has ten or more counts. As DNA, the CDR3 is TGCAGTGCTAGAGGACAGGTAACCTACGAGCAGTACTTC. This codes for CSARGQVTYEQYF. This chain links TRBV20-1 with TRBJ2-7, with D perhaps matching TRBD1 (6 bases). The V end lost 1 base, the J end lost 2 bases, and 9 bases lay between the germline ends. The germline CDR1 and CDR2 sequences are DFQATT and SNEGSKA (reference sequence). There are 13 residues in the CDR3.

The rearrangement joins TRBV15 to TRBJ2-7; D remains unclear. V was cut by 3 bases and J by 2 bases, with 8 bases left in between. Germline V lookup: CDR1 LNHNV, CDR2 YYDKDF (reference sequence). This CDR3 comprises 13 residues. The CDR3, as DNA: TGTGCCACCAGCAGCGAACCTACCTACGAGCAGTACTTC. As protein: CATSSEPTYEQYF.

The CDR3: CASSLRTGVAGANVLTF. As DNA, the CDR3 is TGCGCCAGCAGCTTGCGGACAGGGGTCGCTGGGGCCAACGTCCTGACTTTC. The rearrangement uses TRBV5-1 and TRBJ2-6; 9 bases are a match to TRBD1. V shed 1 base, J shed 2 bases, and the junction held 4 bases outside the gene matches. Germline CDR1 is SGHRS and CDR2 is YFSETQ. This CDR3 comprises 17 residues. The full variable domain, its missing parts supplied by reference TRBV5-1 and TRBJ2-6, is KAGVTQTPRYLIKTRGQQVTLSCSPISGHRSVSWYQQTPGQGLQFLFEYFSETQRNKGNFPGRFSGRQFSNSRSEMNVSTLELGDSALYLCASSLRTGVAGANVLTFGAGSRLTVL.

V and J are TRBV24-1 and TRBJ2-2; 7 nucleotides line up with TRBD1. This CDR3 is built from 17 residues. V dropped 3 bases and J dropped 2; count of bases not matched to a gene: 8. CDR1 is KGHDR, CDR2 SFDVKD, per germline. As DNA, the CDR3 is TGTGCCACCAGTGATCGACAGGGTAGGGAAAACACCGGGGAGCTGTTTTTT. Its protein product is CATSDRQGRENTGELFF.

The rearrangement uses TRBV20-1 and TRBJ1-1; D is possibly TRBD1 (6 bases). CDR3 size: 13 residues. Trimming pared 3 bases from V and 7 bases from J, leaving 15 bases between. CDR1 is DFQATT, CDR2 SNEGSKA, per germline (reference sequence). The CDR3 DNA follows: TGCAGTGCTAGTGAACAGGGCGAAAATGAAGCTTTCTTT. Residues: CSASEQGENEAFF.

V and J are TRBV30 and TRBJ2-7; D is possibly TRBD1 (6 bases). V was cut by 3 bases and J by 0 bases, with 12 bases left in between. Per germline, CDR1 GTSNPN and CDR2 SVGIG (reference sequence). The CDR3 covers 14 residues. DNA for the CDR3: TGTGCCTGGAGGAGAGGGGGTAGCTCCTACGAGCAGTACTTC. Translated, it gives CAWRRGGSSYEQYF.

The chain joins TRBV7-9 to TRBJ2-3; no clear D gene. The CDR3 is 12 amino acids. Germline lookup yields CDR1 SEHNR and CDR2 FQNEAQ (reference sequence). V was pared by 4 bases and J by 6 bases, with 8 bases between. CDR3 protein: CASSSTADTQYF. The CDR3 DNA is TGTGCCAGCAGCTCCACAGCGGATACGCAGTATTTT.

V usage is TRBV10-3 and J usage is TRBJ2-5, with unresolved D. The CDR3 has 14 residues. Germline V gene lookup returns CDR1 ENHRY and CDR2 SYGVKD. Trimming left V 10 bases short and J 5 bases short, with 20 bases between. In DNA form, the CDR3 reads TGTGCCAGCAGCTTCGTGGGCACGCCCGAGACCCAGTACTTC. Its translation is CASSFVGTPETQYF.